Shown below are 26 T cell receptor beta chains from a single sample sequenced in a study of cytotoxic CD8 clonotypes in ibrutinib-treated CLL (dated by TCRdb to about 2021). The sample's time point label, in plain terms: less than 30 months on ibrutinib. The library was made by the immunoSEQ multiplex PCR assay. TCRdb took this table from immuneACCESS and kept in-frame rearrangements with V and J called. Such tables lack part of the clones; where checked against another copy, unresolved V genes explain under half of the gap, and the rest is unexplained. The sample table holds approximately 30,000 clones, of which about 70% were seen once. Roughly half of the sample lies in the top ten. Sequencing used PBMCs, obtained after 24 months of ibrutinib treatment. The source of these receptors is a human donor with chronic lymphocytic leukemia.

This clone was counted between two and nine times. The CDR3 sequence: CASSPPSYGLVFQGNTIYF. The CDR3 nucleotides are TGTGCCAGCAGCCCCCCTTCGTACGGACTAGTCTTTCAGGGAAACACCATATATTTT. The chain combines TRBV7-9 with TRBJ1-3; D unclear. The CDR3 has 19 amino acids. Germline values: CDR1 SEHNR, CDR2 FQNEAQ (reference sequence). Between the trimmed V and J ends, which lost 5 bases and 4 bases, there was a span of 27 bases.

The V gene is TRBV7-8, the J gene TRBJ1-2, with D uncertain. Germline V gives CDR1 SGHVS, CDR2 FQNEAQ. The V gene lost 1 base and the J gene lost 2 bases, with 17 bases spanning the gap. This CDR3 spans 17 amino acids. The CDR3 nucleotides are TGTGCCAGCAGCTTAGATTCGGCACTTCAATGGAACTATGGCTACACCTTC. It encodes CASSLDSALQWNYGYTF.

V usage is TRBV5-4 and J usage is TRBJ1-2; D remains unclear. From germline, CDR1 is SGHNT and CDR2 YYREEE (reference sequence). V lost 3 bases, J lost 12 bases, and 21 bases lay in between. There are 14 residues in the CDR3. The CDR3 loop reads CASSSYPAADGNTF. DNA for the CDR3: TGTGCCAGCAGCTCGTACCCCGCGGCCGATGGAAACACCTTC. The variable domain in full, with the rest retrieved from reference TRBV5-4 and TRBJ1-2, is ETGVTQSPTHLIKTRGQQVTLRCSSQSGHNTVSWYQQALGQGPQFIFQYYREEENGRGNFPPRFSGLQFPNYSSELNVNALELDDSALYLCASSSYPAADGNTFGSGTRLTVV.

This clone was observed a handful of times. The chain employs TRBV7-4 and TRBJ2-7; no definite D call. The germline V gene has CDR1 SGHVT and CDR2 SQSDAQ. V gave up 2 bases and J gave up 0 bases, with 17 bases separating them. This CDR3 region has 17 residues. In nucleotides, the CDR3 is TGTGCCAGCAGCTTACCACCCAAACGGGCACCCTCCTACGAGCAGTACTTC. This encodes CASSLPPKRAPSYEQYF.

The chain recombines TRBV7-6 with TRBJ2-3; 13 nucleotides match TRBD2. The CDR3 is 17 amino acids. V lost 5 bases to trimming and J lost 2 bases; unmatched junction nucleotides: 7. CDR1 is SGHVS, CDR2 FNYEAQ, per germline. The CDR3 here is CASSTGLAGSTTDTQYF. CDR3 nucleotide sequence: TGTGCCAGCAGCACGGGACTAGCGGGGAGTACCACAGATACGCAGTATTTT.

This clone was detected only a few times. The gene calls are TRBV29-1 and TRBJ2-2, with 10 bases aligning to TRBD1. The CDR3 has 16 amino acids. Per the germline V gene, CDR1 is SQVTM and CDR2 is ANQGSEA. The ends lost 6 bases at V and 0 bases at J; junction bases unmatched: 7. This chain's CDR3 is CSVTGTGVTNTGELFF. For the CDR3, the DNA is TGCAGCGTAACCGGGACAGGGGTCACGAACACCGGGGAGCTGTTTTTT.

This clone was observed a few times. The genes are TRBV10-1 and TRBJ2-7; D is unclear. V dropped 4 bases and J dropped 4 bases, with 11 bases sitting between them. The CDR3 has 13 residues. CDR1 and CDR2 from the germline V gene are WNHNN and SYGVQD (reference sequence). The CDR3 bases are TGCGCCAGCAGTGGGGCAGGTTATTACGAGCAGTACTTC. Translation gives CASSGAGYYEQYF.

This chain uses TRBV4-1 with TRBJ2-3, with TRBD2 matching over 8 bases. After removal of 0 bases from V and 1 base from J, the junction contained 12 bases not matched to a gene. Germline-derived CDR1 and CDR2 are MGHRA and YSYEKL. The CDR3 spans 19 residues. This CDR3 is CASSQDLTGGPGGTDTQYF. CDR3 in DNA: TGCGCCAGCAGCCAAGATCTGACGGGGGGGCCTGGGGGCACAGATACGCAGTATTTT.

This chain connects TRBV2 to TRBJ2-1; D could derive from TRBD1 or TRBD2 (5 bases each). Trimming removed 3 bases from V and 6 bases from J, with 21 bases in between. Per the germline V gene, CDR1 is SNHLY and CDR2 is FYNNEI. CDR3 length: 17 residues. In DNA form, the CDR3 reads TGTGCCAGCAGTGAGCTCCCCGGCAGCGGTAGGGGCAATGAGCAGTTCTTC. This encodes CASSELPGSGRGNEQFF.

The CDR3 DNA reads as TGTGCCAGTCGGACGGGCTATGGCTACACCTTC. Its translation is CASRTGYGYTF. This rearrangement joins TRBV6-5 to TRBJ1-2; D remains ambiguous. The CDR3 contains 11 residues. Germline CDR1 is MNHEY and CDR2 is SVGAGI. V lost 9 bases and J 4 bases, leaving 9 bases between the germline ends.

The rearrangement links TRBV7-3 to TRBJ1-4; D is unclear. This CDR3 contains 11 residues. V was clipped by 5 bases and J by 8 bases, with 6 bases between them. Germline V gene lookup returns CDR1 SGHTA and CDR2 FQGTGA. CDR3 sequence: CASSVREKLFF. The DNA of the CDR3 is TGTGCCAGCAGCGTCAGAGAAAAACTGTTTTTT.

The CDR3 nucleotides read TGTGCCAGCAGCAAAGGAGAATTCTGTATTCAGCCCCAGCATTTT. It is translated as CASSKGEFCIQPQHF. The J gene is TRBJ1-5, the V gene TRBV21-1. TRBV21-1 is a recognized pseudogene. This CDR3 contains 15 residues.

CDR3 nucleotides: TGCGCCAGCAGCCGGCAGTCAAGCACAGATACGCAGTATTTT. Translation: CASSRQSSTDTQYF. The genes are TRBV5-1 and TRBJ2-3; D ambiguous. The CDR3 contains 14 residues. In germline, CDR1 is SGHRS, CDR2 YFSETQ. Trimming removed 4 bases at V and 0 bases at J, with 9 bases between.

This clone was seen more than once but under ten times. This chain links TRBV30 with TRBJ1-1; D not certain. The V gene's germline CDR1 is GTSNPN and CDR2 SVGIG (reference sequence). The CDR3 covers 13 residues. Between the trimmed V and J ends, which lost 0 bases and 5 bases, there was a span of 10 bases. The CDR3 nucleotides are TGTGCCTGGAGTGTACTAGGCGGGACTGAAGCTTTCTTT. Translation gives CAWSVLGGTEAFF.

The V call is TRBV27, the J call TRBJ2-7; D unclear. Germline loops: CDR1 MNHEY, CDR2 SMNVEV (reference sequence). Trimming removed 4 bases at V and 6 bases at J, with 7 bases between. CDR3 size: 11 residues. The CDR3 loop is CASSYLGEQYF. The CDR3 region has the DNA TGTGCCAGCAGTTATCTTGGCGAGCAGTACTTC.

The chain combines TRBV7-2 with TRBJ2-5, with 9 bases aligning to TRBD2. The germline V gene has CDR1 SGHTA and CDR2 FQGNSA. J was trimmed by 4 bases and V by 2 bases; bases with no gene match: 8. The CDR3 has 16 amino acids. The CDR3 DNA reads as TGTGCCAGCAGCTTACCCGCGGGGGGGCGGGGAGAGACCCAGTACTTC. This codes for CASSLPAGGRGETQYF.

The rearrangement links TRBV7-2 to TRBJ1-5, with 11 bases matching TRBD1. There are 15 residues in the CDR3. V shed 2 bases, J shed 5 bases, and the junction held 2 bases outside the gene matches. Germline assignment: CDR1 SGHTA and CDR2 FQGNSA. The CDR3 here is CASSLWTGGDQPQHF. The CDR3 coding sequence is TGTGCCAGCAGCTTATGGACAGGGGGCGATCAGCCCCAGCATTTT.

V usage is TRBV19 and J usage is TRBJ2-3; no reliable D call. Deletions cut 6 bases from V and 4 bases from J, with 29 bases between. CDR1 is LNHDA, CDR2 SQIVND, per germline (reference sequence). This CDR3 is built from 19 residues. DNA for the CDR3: TGTGCCAGTAGACCAGGCAGGTGGGCCTCTAAGGGTTTTTCAGATACGCAGTATTTT. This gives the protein CASRPGRWASKGFSDTQYF.

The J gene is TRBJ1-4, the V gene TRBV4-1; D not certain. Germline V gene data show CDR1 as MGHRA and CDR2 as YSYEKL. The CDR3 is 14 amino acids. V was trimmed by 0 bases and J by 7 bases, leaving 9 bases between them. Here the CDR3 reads CASSQDGDGEKLFF. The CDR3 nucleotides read TGCGCCAGCAGCCAAGATGGCGACGGTGAAAAACTGTTTTTT.

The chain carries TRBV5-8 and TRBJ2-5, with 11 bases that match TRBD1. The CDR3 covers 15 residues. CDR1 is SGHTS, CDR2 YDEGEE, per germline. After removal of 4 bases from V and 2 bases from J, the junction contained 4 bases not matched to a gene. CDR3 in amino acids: CASSHGTGGQETQYF. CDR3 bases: TGTGCCAGCAGCCACGGGACAGGGGGACAAGAGACCCAGTACTTC.

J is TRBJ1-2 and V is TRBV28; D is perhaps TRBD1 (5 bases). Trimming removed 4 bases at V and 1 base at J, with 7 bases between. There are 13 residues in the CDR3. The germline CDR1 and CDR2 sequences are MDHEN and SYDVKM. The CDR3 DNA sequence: TGTGCCAGCAGTTCTAGGGGTAACTATGGCTACACCTTC. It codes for CASSSRGNYGYTF.

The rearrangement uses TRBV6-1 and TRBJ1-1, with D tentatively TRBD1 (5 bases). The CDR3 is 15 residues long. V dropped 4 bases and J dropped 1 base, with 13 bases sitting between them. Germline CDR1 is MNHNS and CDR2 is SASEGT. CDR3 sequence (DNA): TGTGCCAGCAGTGGACCCCCCGGGGGGAACACTGAAGCTTTCTTT. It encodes CASSGPPGGNTEAFF.

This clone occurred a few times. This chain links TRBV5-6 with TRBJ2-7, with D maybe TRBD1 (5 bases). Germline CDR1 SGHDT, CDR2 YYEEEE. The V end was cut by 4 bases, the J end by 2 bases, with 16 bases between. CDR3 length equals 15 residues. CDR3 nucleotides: TGTGCCAGCAGCCCGATCCAGGGCCGCCCCTACGAGCAGTACTTC. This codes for CASSPIQGRPYEQYF. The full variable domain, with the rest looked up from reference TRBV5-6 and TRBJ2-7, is DAGVTQSPTHLIKTRGQQVTLRCSPKSGHDTVSWYQQALGQGPQFIFQYYEEEERQRGNFPDRFSGHQFPNYSSELNVNALLLGDSALYLCASSPIQGRPYEQYFGPGTRLTVT.

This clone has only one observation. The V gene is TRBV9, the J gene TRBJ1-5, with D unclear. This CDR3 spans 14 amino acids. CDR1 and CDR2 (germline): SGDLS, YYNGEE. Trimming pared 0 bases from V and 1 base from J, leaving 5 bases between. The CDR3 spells CASSVAGSNQPQHF. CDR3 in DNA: TGTGCCAGCAGCGTAGCAGGAAGCAATCAGCCCCAGCATTTT.

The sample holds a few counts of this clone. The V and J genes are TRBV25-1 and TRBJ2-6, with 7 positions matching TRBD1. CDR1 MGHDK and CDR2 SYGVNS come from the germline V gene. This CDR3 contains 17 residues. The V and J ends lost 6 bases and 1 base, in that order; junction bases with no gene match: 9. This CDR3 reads CASSRGTVLSGANVLTF. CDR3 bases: TGTGCCAGCAGCCGAGGGACAGTCCTATCTGGGGCCAACGTCCTGACTTTC.

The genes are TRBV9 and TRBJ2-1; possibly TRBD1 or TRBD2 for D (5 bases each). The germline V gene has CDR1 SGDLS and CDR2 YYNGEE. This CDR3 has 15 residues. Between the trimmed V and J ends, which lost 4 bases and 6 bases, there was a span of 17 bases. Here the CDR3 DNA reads TGTGCCAGCAGCCCCCGTAGAGAGGGGATCAATGAGCAGTTCTTC. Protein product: CASSPRREGINEQFF.